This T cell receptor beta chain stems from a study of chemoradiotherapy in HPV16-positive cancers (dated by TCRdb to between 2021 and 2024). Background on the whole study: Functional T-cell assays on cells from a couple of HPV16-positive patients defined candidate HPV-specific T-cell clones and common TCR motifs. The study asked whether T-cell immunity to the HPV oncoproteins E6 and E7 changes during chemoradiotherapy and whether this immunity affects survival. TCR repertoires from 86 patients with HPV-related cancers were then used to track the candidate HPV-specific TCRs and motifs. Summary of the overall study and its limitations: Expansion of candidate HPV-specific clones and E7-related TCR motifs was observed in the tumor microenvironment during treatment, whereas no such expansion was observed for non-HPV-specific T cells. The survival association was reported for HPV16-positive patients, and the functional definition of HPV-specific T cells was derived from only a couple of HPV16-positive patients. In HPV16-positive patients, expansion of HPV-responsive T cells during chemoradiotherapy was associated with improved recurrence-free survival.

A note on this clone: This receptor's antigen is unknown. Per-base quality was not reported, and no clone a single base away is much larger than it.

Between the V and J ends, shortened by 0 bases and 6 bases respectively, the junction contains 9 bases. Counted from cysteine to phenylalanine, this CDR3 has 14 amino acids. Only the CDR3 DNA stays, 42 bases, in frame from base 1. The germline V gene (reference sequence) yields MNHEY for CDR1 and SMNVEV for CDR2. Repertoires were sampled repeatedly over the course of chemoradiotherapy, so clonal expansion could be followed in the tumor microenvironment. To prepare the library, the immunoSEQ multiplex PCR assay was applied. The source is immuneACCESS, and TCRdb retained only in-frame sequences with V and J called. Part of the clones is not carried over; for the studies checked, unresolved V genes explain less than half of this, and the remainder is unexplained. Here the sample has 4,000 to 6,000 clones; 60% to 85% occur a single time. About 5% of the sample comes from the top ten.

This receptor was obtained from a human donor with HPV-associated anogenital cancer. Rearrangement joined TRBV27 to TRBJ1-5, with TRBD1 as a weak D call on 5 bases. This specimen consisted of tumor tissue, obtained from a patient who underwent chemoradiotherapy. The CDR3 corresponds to CASSLSRAGQPQHF. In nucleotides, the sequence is TGTGCCAGCAGTTTATCCAGGGCAGGTCAGCCCCAGCATTTT.